These 26 T cell receptor beta chains came from one sample sequenced in a study of shared clonotypes between healthy human individuals. Sequenced by immunoSEQ multiplex PCR; TCRdb stores in-frame clones only, minus some. The data show over 400,000 clones, with approximately 82% seen just once and 12% held by the top ten. Sequenced input: PBMCs. The receptors derive from a woman in her thirties or forties in good health. Some clones in this sample may be carry-over from other donors' samples.

The chain couples TRBV18 to TRBJ2-7, with D possibly TRBD1 on 6 matching bases. The germline V gene has CDR1 KGHSH and CDR2 LQKENI. The V end was cut by 2 bases, the J end by 5 bases, with 13 bases between. CDR3 length: 14 amino acids. The CDR3 reads CASSPKPSGDEQYF. As DNA, the CDR3 is TGTGCCAGCTCACCAAAGCCCTCAGGGGACGAGCAGTACTTC.

CDR3 sequence: CASSLGGVGPYEQYF. CDR3 nucleotide sequence: TGTGCCAGCAGCTTAGGGGGTGTGGGTCCCTACGAGCAGTACTTC. The rearrangement uses TRBV7-6 and TRBJ2-7; D remains unclear. CDR1 is SGHVS and CDR2 is FNYEAQ in the germline V gene. CDR3 length equals 15 residues. The V and J ends lost 1 base and 2 bases respectively, with 12 bases between them.

The chain has TRBV6-5 and TRBJ2-3; D remains unclear. Trimming shortened V by 0 bases and J by 1 base, and 5 bases separated the two germline ends. The CDR3 contains 14 residues. Germline CDR1 is MNHEY and CDR2 is SVGAGI. DNA of the CDR3: TGTGCCAGCAGTTACTCGGCTGGCACAGATACGCAGTATTTT. It codes for CASSYSAGTDTQYF.

The rearrangement uses TRBV7-3 and TRBJ2-2; perhaps D is TRBD1 or TRBD2 (6 bases each). Trimming removed 2 bases at V and 4 bases at J, with 11 bases between. This CDR3 is 15 amino acids long. Germline assignment: CDR1 SGHTA and CDR2 FQGTGA. The CDR3 reads CASSLSGAGTGELFF. CDR3 sequence (DNA): TGTGCCAGCAGCTTATCGGGGGCGGGCACCGGGGAGCTGTTTTTT.

This clone has just a few counts. The chain combines TRBV6-1 with TRBJ2-2, with D uncertain. Trimming took off 1 base at V and 3 bases at J, with 12 bases between the two ends. CDR1 and CDR2 (germline): MNHNS, SASEGT. The CDR3 is made up of 16 amino acids. This chain's CDR3 is CASSEGWSRDTGELFF. The CDR3 DNA sequence: TGTGCCAGCAGTGAAGGTTGGAGCCGAGACACCGGGGAGCTGTTTTTT.

The V call is TRBV7-2, the J call TRBJ2-3, with D possibly matching TRBD2 (7 bases). Germline CDR1 reads SGHTA; CDR2 reads FQGNSA. The CDR3 has 15 residues. Trimming took 5 bases from V and 4 from J, leaving 16 bases between them. The chain's CDR3 is CASSPGAGAPDTQYF. CDR3 nucleotide sequence: TGTGCCAGCAGCCCAGGGGCGGGAGCCCCAGATACGCAGTATTTT. The full variable domain, its missing parts supplied by reference TRBV7-2 and TRBJ2-3, is GAGVSQSPSNKVTEKGKDVELRCDPISGHTALYWYRQSLGQGLEFLIYFQGNSAPDKSGLPSDRFSAERTGGSVSTLTIQRTQQEDSAVYLCASSPGAGAPDTQYFGPGTRLTVL.

The chain recombines TRBV5-1 with TRBJ2-1; 10 nucleotides align to TRBD2. V gave up 1 base and J gave up 3 bases; unmatched junction bases: 4. The CDR3 length is 16 residues. Per germline, CDR1 SGHRS and CDR2 YFSETQ. The CDR3 sequence is CASSLSPSGSYNEQFF. CDR3 bases: TGCGCCAGCAGCTTGTCACCTAGCGGGAGCTACAATGAGCAGTTCTTC.

This chain joins TRBV7-9 and TRBJ1-1, with D hard to call. V lost 5 bases to trimming and J lost 1 base, with 17 bases between them. Per the germline V gene, CDR1 is SEHNR and CDR2 is FQNEAQ (reference sequence). This CDR3 has 16 amino acids. CDR3 residues: CASSQDRYRENTEAFF. Here the CDR3 DNA reads TGTGCCAGCAGCCAAGATCGGTACAGAGAGAACACTGAAGCTTTCTTT.

This clone has only one observation. Germline is not matched at one junction end, which may reflect a read error. The rearrangement joins TRBV30 to TRBJ1-5, with D unclear. Germline V gene sequence: CDR1 GTSNPN, CDR2 SVGIG (reference sequence). The CDR3 loop spans 15 amino acids. CDR3 nucleotides: TGTGCCTGGAGCACACTTTTGGGATCCAATCAGCCTCAGCATTTT. Amino acid sequence: CAWSTLLGSNQPQHF. Drawing the rest from reference TRBV30 and TRBJ1-5, the complete variable domain is SQTIHQWPATLVQPVGSPLSLECTVEGTSNPNLYWYRQAAGRGLQLLFYSVGIGQISSEVPQNLSASRPQDRQFILSSKKLLLSDSGFYLCAWSTLLGSNQPQHFGDGTRLSIL.

This clone was seen a single time. Here the CDR3 DNA reads TGTGCCAGCAGCTTGGCGGTCAGGGAGACCCAGTACTTC. Translating it yields CASSLAVRETQYF. The rearrangement links TRBV5-4 to TRBJ2-5; D not resolved. Trimming took 0 bases from V and 5 from J, leaving 8 bases between them. The germline gives CDR1 SGHNT, CDR2 YYREEE (reference sequence). This CDR3 has 13 residues.

This sequence joins TRBV28 and TRBJ2-3; D unclear. V was pared by 4 bases and J by 7 bases, with 6 bases between. CDR1 MDHEN and CDR2 SYDVKM come from the germline V gene. The CDR3 runs to 11 residues. The CDR3 spells CASSSSYTQYF. CDR3 coding DNA: TGTGCCAGCAGTTCCTCGTATACGCAGTATTTT.

V usage is TRBV28 and J usage is TRBJ2-1; D is possibly TRBD2 (6 bases). V dropped 3 bases and J dropped 7 bases, with 16 bases sitting between them. The CDR3 covers 15 residues. Germline V CDR1 and CDR2: MDHEN, SYDVKM. CDR3 nucleotide sequence: TGTGCCAGCAGTTTCGGCATAAGGAGGGTGAATGAGCAGTTCTTC. Translated: CASSFGIRRVNEQFF.

Points on this clone: Since a much larger clone is just one base distant, this may be a read error. V gene TRBV2 combines with J gene TRBJ2-5, with D maybe TRBD2 (6 bases). CDR1 and CDR2 from the germline V gene are SNHLY and FYNNEI. This CDR3 comprises 13 residues. Trimming cost V 8 bases and J 8 bases, with 18 bases left between them. Here the CDR3 DNA reads TGTGCCAGCGTCCTAGGGGACGGGGGAACCCAGTACTTC. This encodes CASVLGDGGTQYF.

V is TRBV16 and J is TRBJ2-5; no clear D. The germline V gene has CDR1 KGHSY and CDR2 FQNENV. Trimming removed 2 bases from V and 5 bases from J, with 9 bases in between. The CDR3 length is 13 residues. CDR3 residues: CASSQGLGETQYF. In nucleotides, the CDR3 is TGTGCCAGCAGCCAAGGCCTCGGGGAGACCCAGTACTTC.

In this sample, this clone turned up a few times. This chain uses TRBV27 with TRBJ2-7, with D perhaps matching TRBD1 (6 bases). The CDR3 sequence is 12 residues long. Germline CDR1 MNHEY, CDR2 SMNVEV (reference sequence). Trimming left V 6 bases short and J 4 bases short, with 10 bases between. The CDR3, as DNA: TGTGCCAGCAGGATTGACAGGTACGAGCAGTACTTC. Translation: CASRIDRYEQYF.

The chain employs TRBV10-3 and TRBJ1-5; D is perhaps TRBD1 (6 bases). The CDR3 contains 15 residues. Trimming stripped 4 bases from V and 7 bases from J, with 17 bases between. Germline assignment: CDR1 ENHRY and CDR2 SYGVKD. CDR3 region: CAISVSSGAGQPQHF. The CDR3 DNA follows: TGTGCCATCAGTGTGAGTTCAGGGGCGGGACAGCCCCAGCATTTT.

This chain joins TRBV11-2 and TRBJ1-2; D remains ambiguous. There are 13 residues in the CDR3. The germline gives CDR1 SGHAT, CDR2 FQNNGV. Trimming pared 4 bases from V and 5 bases from J, leaving 11 bases between. The CDR3 spells CASSSTSGYGYTF. The CDR3 nucleotides read TGTGCCAGCAGCTCAACGAGTGGATATGGCTACACCTTC.

The chain is built from TRBV6-4 and TRBJ2-5, with 7 bases that match TRBD1. Germline V gene data show CDR1 as MRHNA and CDR2 as SNTAGT. This CDR3 has 14 residues. Germline trimming cut 3 bases from V and 2 bases from J; bases unmatched to any gene: 3. CDR3 residues: CASSERGQQETQYF. The CDR3 DNA reads as TGTGCCAGCAGTGAAAGGGGACAGCAAGAGACCCAGTACTTC.

V gene TRBV2 combines with J gene TRBJ1-4; D uncertain. Trimming left V 5 bases short and J 0 bases short, with 7 bases between. Germline V gene lookup returns CDR1 SNHLY and CDR2 FYNNEI. The CDR3 contains 14 residues. This CDR3 is CASSYSTTNEKLFF. CDR3 coding DNA: TGTGCCAGCAGTTACAGTACAACTAATGAAAAACTGTTTTTT.

For this clone: A read error may be the cause here, since a much bigger clone is one base away. This sequence joins TRBV6-1 and TRBJ2-3, with D perhaps matching TRBD2 (6 bases). This CDR3 contains 15 residues. The germline V gene encodes CDR1 MNHNS and CDR2 SASEGT. V shed 1 base and J shed 1 base, with 9 bases lying between them. The CDR3 loop is CASSEVRLGTDTQYF. The CDR3 DNA reads as TGTGCCAGCAGTGAAGTGAGACTAGGCACAGATACGCAGTATTTT.

This clone was seen a single time. V usage is TRBV6-6 and J usage is TRBJ2-1; D is uncertain. The V gene lost 7 bases and the J gene lost 7 bases, with 20 bases spanning the gap. The CDR3 covers 15 residues. Germline CDR1 MNHNY, CDR2 SVGAGI (reference sequence). The CDR3, as DNA: TGTGCCAGCAACCCGTCCGGCGTCCCGAGGAATGAGCAGTTCTTC. Translation gives CASNPSGVPRNEQFF.

V is TRBV30 and J is TRBJ2-7, with 10 positions matching TRBD1. V lost 3 bases, J lost 4 bases, and 6 bases stayed unmatched. The CDR3 has 14 amino acids. Germline CDR1 GTSNPN, CDR2 SVGIG (reference sequence). The CDR3 reads CAWRGTGARYEQYF. The CDR3 DNA follows: TGTGCCTGGAGGGGGACAGGGGCCCGATACGAGCAGTACTTC.

The chain recombines TRBV19 with TRBJ1-3, with 8 bases fitting TRBD1. The CDR3 consists of 14 residues. The germline gives CDR1 LNHDA, CDR2 SQIVND (reference sequence). The junction had 3 bases not matched to a gene; V was cut back by 4 bases and J by 4 bases. CDR3 coding DNA: TGTGCCAGTAGTACCCGGGACAGGGGAAACACCATATATTTT. It encodes CASSTRDRGNTIYF.

The rearrangement joins TRBV7-2 to TRBJ2-1; unclear D gene. Trimming removed 0 bases from V and 6 bases from J, with 6 bases in between. The germline V gene encodes CDR1 SGHTA and CDR2 FQGNSA. The CDR3 length is 13 residues. CDR3 coding DNA: TGTGCCAGCAGCTTAGCTCCCTTCAATGAGCAGTTCTTC. Amino acid sequence: CASSLAPFNEQFF. Based on the CDR3 plus reference TRBV7-2 and TRBJ2-1, the full variable domain is GAGVSQSPSNKVTEKGKDVELRCDPISGHTALYWYRQSLGQGLEFLIYFQGNSAPDKSGLPSDRFSAERTGGSVSTLTIQRTQQEDSAVYLCASSLAPFNEQFFGPGTRLTVL.

The rearrangement links TRBV28 to TRBJ2-4, with D unclear. Germline lookup yields CDR1 MDHEN and CDR2 SYDVKM. The CDR3 totals 16 residues. V was trimmed by 4 bases and J by 0 bases, leaving 13 bases between them. The CDR3 DNA reads TGTGCCAGCAGTTCCTTCGCGGCACTAGCCAAAAACATTCAGTACTTC. This codes for CASSSFAALAKNIQYF.

The chain recombines TRBV6-5 with TRBJ2-1, with D perhaps matching TRBD2 (5 bases). The CDR3 totals 14 residues. V was pared by 4 bases and J by 12 bases, with 19 bases between. CDR1 is MNHEY, CDR2 SVGAGI, per germline. The CDR3 reads CASSSEGPPQLQFF. The CDR3 DNA reads as TGTGCCAGCAGTTCCGAGGGTCCCCCACAATTGCAGTTCTTC.